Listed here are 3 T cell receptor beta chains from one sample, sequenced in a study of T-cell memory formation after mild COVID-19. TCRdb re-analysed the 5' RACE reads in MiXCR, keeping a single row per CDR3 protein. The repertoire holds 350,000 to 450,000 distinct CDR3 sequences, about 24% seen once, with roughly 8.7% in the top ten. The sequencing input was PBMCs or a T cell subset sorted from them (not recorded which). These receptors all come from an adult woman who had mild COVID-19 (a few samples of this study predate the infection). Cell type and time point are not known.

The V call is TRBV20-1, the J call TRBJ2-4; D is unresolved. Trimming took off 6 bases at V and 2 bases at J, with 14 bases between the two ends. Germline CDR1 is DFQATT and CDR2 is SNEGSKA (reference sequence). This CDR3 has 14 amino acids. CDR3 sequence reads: CSATRVGPKNIQYF. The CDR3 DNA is TGCAGTGCAACCAGAGTTGGTCCCAAAAACATTCAGTACTTC.

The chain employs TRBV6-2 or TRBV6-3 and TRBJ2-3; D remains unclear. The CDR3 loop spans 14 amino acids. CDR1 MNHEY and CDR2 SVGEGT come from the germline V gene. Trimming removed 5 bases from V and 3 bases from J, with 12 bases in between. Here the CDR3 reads CASSQVSRTDTQYF. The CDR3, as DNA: TGTGCCAGCAGTCAAGTCTCGAGGACAGATACGCAGTATTTT.

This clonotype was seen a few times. The CDR3 nucleotides are TGTGCCAGCAGCCCGGGACCGTCGCACCTCTATGGCTACACCTTC. It encodes CASSPGPSHLYGYTF. The rearrangement joins TRBV11-2 to TRBJ1-2, with D possibly matching TRBD1 (5 bases). The CDR3 sequence is 15 residues long. V shed 5 bases and J shed 4 bases, with 17 bases lying between them. Looked up from germline, CDR1 is SGHAT and CDR2 is FQNNGV.